Following are 10 T cell receptor beta chains from one sample sequenced in a study of siplizumab effects on memory and regulatory T cells. Here immunoSEQ multiplex PCR was the method, and the copy in TCRdb shows in-frame clones only, minus some. This table has some 100,000 clones, 96% appearing once. The material sequenced was naive CD4+ T cells sorted from blood. The receptors were gathered from a human donor in good health.

The gene calls are TRBV15 and TRBJ2-7, with TRBD1 identical over 8 bases. The ends lost 6 bases at V and 3 bases at J; junction bases unmatched: 7. The length of the CDR3 is 14 residues. Germline CDR1 reads LNHNV; CDR2 reads YYDKDF (reference sequence). The CDR3 sequence is CATSGQGAYYEQYF. Here the CDR3 DNA reads TGTGCCACCAGTGGGCAGGGGGCCTACTACGAGCAGTACTTC.

The chain has TRBV7-2 and TRBJ1-2, with D perhaps matching TRBD1 (6 bases). Germline V gives CDR1 SGHTA, CDR2 FQGNSA. The germline V and J ends were trimmed by 2 bases and 2 bases, with 12 bases remaining between them. There are 15 residues in the CDR3. The CDR3 protein is CASSLRGHLNYGYTF. The CDR3 DNA is TGTGCCAGCAGCTTAAGGGGACACCTAAACTATGGCTACACCTTC. Full variable domain (outside the CDR3, taken from reference TRBV7-2 and TRBJ1-2): GAGVSQSPSNKVTEKGKDVELRCDPISGHTALYWYRQSLGQGLEFLIYFQGNSAPDKSGLPSDRFSAERTGGSVSTLTIQRTQQEDSAVYLCASSLRGHLNYGYTFGSGTRLTVV.

This clone was counted a single time. The chain recombines TRBV6-1 with TRBJ2-5; D may match TRBD1 or TRBD2 (5 bases each). Per germline, CDR1 MNHNS and CDR2 SASEGT. V shed 7 bases and J shed 5 bases, with 11 bases lying between them. The CDR3 runs to 12 residues. CDR3 amino acids: CASNRDAETQYF. The CDR3 DNA reads as TGTGCCAGCAACCGGGACGCGGAGACCCAGTACTTC.

This chain connects TRBV28 to TRBJ2-3, with TRBD1 as a possible D gene (8 bases). The CDR3 length is 14 residues. From germline, CDR1 is MDHEN and CDR2 SYDVKM. Between the trimmed V and J ends, which lost 6 bases and 7 bases, there was a span of 17 bases. The DNA for the CDR3 is TGTGCCAGCAGCCTCACAGGGGGAGGGAATACGCAGTATTTT. Translation: CASSLTGGGNTQYF.

J is TRBJ2-7 and V is TRBV5-1; D is undetermined. Trimming left V 4 bases short and J 1 base short, with 3 bases between. This CDR3 is built from 11 residues. From germline, CDR1 is SGHRS and CDR2 YFSETQ. The CDR3 reads CASSHSYEQYF. The CDR3 DNA reads TGCGCCAGCAGCCATTCCTACGAGCAGTACTTC. Drawing the rest from reference TRBV5-1 and TRBJ2-7, the complete variable domain is KAGVTQTPRYLIKTRGQQVTLSCSPISGHRSVSWYQQTPGQGLQFLFEYFSETQRNKGNFPGRFSGRQFSNSRSEMNVSTLELGDSALYLCASSHSYEQYFGPGTRLTVT.

The rearrangement links TRBV7-2 to TRBJ1-2; 7 nucleotides agree with TRBD1. Per the germline V gene, CDR1 is SGHTA and CDR2 is FQGNSA. The CDR3 length is 14 residues. The ends lost 1 base at V and 8 bases at J; junction bases unmatched: 7. In nucleotides, the CDR3 is TGTGCCAGCAGCTTAGGGGGACAGCTCAGCGGCTACACCTTC. Translated: CASSLGGQLSGYTF.

The J gene is TRBJ1-2, the V gene TRBV7-9; D is possibly TRBD1 (6 bases). Germline V gene data show CDR1 as SEHNR and CDR2 as FQNEAQ (reference sequence). Trimming took 2 bases from V and 10 from J, leaving 8 bases between them. The CDR3 length is 11 residues. CDR3 DNA sequence: TGTGCCAGCAGCTTAAGGGGGTTCTACACCTTC. This sequence encodes CASSLRGFYTF. The variable domain in full, with the rest retrieved from reference TRBV7-9 and TRBJ1-2, is DTGVSQNPRHKITKRGQNVTFRCDPISEHNRLYWYRQTLGQGPEFLTYFQNEAQLEKSRLLSDRFSAERPKGSFSTLEIQRTEQGDSAMYLCASSLRGFYTFGSGTRLTVV.

The chain employs TRBV10-3 and TRBJ2-3; either TRBD1 or TRBD2 may supply D (5 bases each). V was trimmed by 3 bases and J by 0 bases, leaving 16 bases between them. This CDR3 is built from 17 residues. From germline, CDR1 is ENHRY and CDR2 SYGVKD. DNA of the CDR3: TGTGCCATCAGTGATGTCCGGGGCGGCACTAGCACAGATACGCAGTATTTT. This gives the protein CAISDVRGGTSTDTQYF.

The chain couples TRBV5-8 to TRBJ2-5, with D possibly TRBD1 on 6 matching bases. Trimming cost V 1 base and J 1 base, with 11 bases left between them. Germline CDR1 reads SGHTS; CDR2 reads YDEGEE. CDR3 length equals 15 residues. CDR3 nucleotides: TGTGCCAGCAGCTTGCCCAGGGGTTCCCAAGAGACCCAGTACTTC. Its protein product is CASSLPRGSQETQYF. Full variable domain (missing parts from reference TRBV5-8 and TRBJ2-5): EAGVTQSPTHLIKTRGQQATLRCSPISGHTSVYWYQQALGLGLQFLLWYDEGEERNRGNFPPRFSGRQFPNYSSELNVNALELEDSALYLCASSLPRGSQETQYFGPGTRLLVL.

This chain uses TRBV6-6 with TRBJ2-2, with D perhaps matching TRBD1 or TRBD2 (5 bases each). The CDR3 length is 16 residues. Germline values: CDR1 MNHNY, CDR2 SVGAGI (reference sequence). V was pared by 0 bases and J by 8 bases, with 16 bases between. CDR3 sequence: CASSYSILGTDGELFF. CDR3 nucleotides: TGTGCCAGCAGTTACTCGATTTTAGGGACGGATGGGGAGCTGTTTTTT.